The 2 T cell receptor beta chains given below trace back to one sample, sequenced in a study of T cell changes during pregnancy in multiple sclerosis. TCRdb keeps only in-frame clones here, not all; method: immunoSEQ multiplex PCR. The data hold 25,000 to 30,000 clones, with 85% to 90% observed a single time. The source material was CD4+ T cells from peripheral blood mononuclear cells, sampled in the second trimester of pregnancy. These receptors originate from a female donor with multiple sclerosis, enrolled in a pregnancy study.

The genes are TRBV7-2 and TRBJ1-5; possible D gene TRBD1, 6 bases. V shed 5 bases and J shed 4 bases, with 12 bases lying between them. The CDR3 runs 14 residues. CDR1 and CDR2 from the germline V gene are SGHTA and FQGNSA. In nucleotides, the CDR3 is TGTGCCAGCAGCCTTACAGGGTATAATCAGCCCCAGCATTTT. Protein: CASSLTGYNQPQHF.

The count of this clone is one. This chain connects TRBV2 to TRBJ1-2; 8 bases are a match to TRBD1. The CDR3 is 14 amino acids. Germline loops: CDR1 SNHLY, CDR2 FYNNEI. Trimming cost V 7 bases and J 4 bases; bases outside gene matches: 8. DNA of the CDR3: TGTGCCAGCATTCTGACAGGGGAATCCTATGGCTACACCTTC. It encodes CASILTGESYGYTF. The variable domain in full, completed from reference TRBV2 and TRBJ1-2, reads EPEVTQTPSHQVTQMGQEVILRCVPISNHLYFYWYRQILGQKVEFLVSFYNNEISEKSEIFDDQFSVERPDGSNFTLKIRSTKLEDSAMYFCASILTGESYGYTFGSGTRLTVV.